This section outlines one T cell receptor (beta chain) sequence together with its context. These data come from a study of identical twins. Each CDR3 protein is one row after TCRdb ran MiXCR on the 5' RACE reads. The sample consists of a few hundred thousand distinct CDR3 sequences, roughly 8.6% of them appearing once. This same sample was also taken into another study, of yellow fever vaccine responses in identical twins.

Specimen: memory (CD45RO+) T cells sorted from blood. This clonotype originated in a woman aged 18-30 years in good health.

The CDR3 region is CASSPRLASSYEQYF. DNA of the CDR3: TGTGCCAGCAGTCCGCGACTAGCTAGCTCCTACGAGCAGTACTTC. The genes are TRBV27 and TRBJ2-7; 7 nucleotides line up with TRBD2. The CDR3 is 15 amino acids. J was trimmed by 0 bases and V by 5 bases; bases with no gene match: 7. CDR1 and CDR2 from the germline V gene are MNHEY and SMNVEV (reference sequence).